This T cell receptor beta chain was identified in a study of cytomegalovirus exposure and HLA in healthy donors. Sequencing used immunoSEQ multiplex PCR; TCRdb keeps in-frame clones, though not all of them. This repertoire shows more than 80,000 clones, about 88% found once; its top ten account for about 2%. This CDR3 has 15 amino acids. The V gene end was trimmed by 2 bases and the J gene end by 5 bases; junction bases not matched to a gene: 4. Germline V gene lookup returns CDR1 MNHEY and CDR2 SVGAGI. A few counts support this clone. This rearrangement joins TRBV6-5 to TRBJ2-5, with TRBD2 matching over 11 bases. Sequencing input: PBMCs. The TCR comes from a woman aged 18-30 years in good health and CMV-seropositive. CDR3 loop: CASSYASGGSETQYF. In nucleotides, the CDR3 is TGTGCCAGCAGTTACGCTAGCGGGGGGTCCGAGACCCAGTACTTC.